This TCR beta chain derives from a study of blood T cell repertoires in COVID-19. Study overall: In each case, the material was cDNA or gDNA derived from T cells, B-cell-depleted T cells, or PBMCs.

In the authors' methods: By means of reference gene primer amplification, nucleated cell counts were estimated. TCRdb's table, derived via immunoSEQ multiplex PCR, lists solely in-frame clones and lacks some. For V, J and clone size, that table is used; D and trimming come from the DNA. This repertoire shows 40,000 to 55,000 clones, around 90% found once; its top ten account for 2.2%. CDR3 length equals 11 residues. CDR1 and CDR2 (germline): SGHNT, YENEEA. V was clipped by 3 bases and J by 9 bases, with 6 bases between them. The sample comprised peripheral blood. The sequence was collected from a human donor in a cohort sampled during active COVID-19. The chain employs TRBV11-3 and TRBJ2-1; the D gene is possibly TRBD1 (5 bases). The DNA for the CDR3 is TGTGCCAGCAGCTTTCAGGGTGAGCAGTTCTTC. Protein sequence: CASSFQGEQFF.